This T cell receptor beta chain was found in a study of blood T cell repertoires in COVID-19. Authors' data handling: Amplified reference gene primers provided the basis for estimating nucleated cell counts. Repertoires were generated with immunoSEQ multiplex PCR, while TCRdb's copy carries only in-frame clones and drops some. The DNA was the basis for D and trimming; V, J and clone size are from that table. Of fewer than 450,000 clones detected, around 91% appear once; the ten largest clones hold around 3.5%. Unmatched junction bases numbered 22, after V lost 5 bases and J lost 15 bases. The CDR3 is 16 amino acids. Germline V CDR1 and CDR2: SEHNR, FQNEAQ (reference sequence).

This receptor was identified in a woman between 18 and 29 years old who had recovered from COVID-19. The genes are TRBV7-9 and TRBJ2-1, with 7 bases matching TRBD2. The sample comprised peripheral blood. As DNA, the CDR3 is TGTGCCAGCAGCCCCCCTCTAACTAGCGCGGGCCCTCGAGCGTTCTTC. Translating gives CASSPPLTSAGPRAFF. The whole variable domain, remainder taken from reference TRBV7-9 and TRBJ2-1, is DTGVSQNPRHKITKRGQNVTFRCDPISEHNRLYWYRQTLGQGPEFLTYFQNEAQLEKSRLLSDRFSAERPKGSFSTLEIQRTEQGDSAMYLCASSPPLTSAGPRAFFGPGTRLTVL.